This TCR beta chain originates from a study of blood T cell repertoires in COVID-19. Study as a whole: The United States, Italy and Spain provided the acute and convalescent COVID-19 samples. Sample material is recorded as cDNA or gDNA derived from T cells, B-cell-depleted T cells, or PBMCs.

Recruits, aged roughly 18 to 89 years, lived in 24 US areas. In assigning cohorts, the study relied on participant-reported clinical history. TCRdb's copy holds only in-frame clones and misses some; the assay was immunoSEQ multiplex PCR. The table lists about 400,000 clones, roughly 88% of them singletons. The CDR3 is 16 amino acids. Trimming at V came to 6 bases and at J to 4 bases, leaving 11 bases not matched to a gene. Germline V gives CDR1 SGHVS, CDR2 FNYEAQ. The chain recombines TRBV7-6 with TRBJ2-2; 7 bases agree with TRBD1. The sequence derives from a woman in her thirties or forties with acute COVID-19. The material sequenced was PBMCs or T cells enriched from blood (not recorded which). CDR3 sequence reads: CASSPATTGPTGELFF. The CDR3 DNA sequence: TGTGCCAGCAGTCCGGCTACGACAGGGCCCACCGGGGAGCTGTTTTTT.